This is a list of T cell receptor beta chains from one sample in a study of shared T cell receptors in the human thymus. Assay used: immunoSEQ multiplex PCR; TCRdb lists only in-frame clones, some missing. Among hundreds of thousands of clones listed, roughly 90% were seen once. The sample was also linked to a second study, of human thymus T cells.

The sample was thymocytes. The receptors here all came from a boy in the first two years of life with a congenital heart defect. Both conserved end residues are part of each CDR3. Each record gives: clone size, J gene, D gene, V gene, CDR3 DNA, CDR3 protein. The D gene is left open where the match is weak. Size tells how often a clone was seen (once, few, many) or the class of an expanded clone, and some rows leave it out.

abundance: .
j_gene: TRBJ2-3
d_gene: .
v_gene: TRBV7-9
CDR3nt: TGTGCCAGCAGCTTCGAGCGCCGAGATACGCAGTATTTT
CDR3aa: CASSFERRDTQYF

abundance: .
j_gene: TRBJ2-7
d_gene: TRBD1
v_gene: TRBV27
CDR3nt: TGTGCCAGCAGTCCAGGACAGGGCATCCACGAGCAGTACTTC
CDR3aa: CASSPGQGIHEQYF

abundance: .
j_gene: TRBJ2-1
d_gene: .
v_gene: TRBV5-1
CDR3nt: TGCGCCAGCAGCTTGGTGGAGAGCGGCCCCTACAATGAGCAGTTCTTC
CDR3aa: CASSLVESGPYNEQFF

abundance: .
j_gene: TRBJ1-2
d_gene: .
v_gene: TRBV5-1
CDR3nt: TGCGCCAGCAGCTTGGTGGACAGACATCTGGGAGGCTACACCTTC
CDR3aa: CASSLVDRHLGGYTF

abundance: .
j_gene: TRBJ2-5
d_gene: TRBD2
v_gene: TRBV11-2
CDR3nt: TGTGCCAGCAGCTTAGGCCCAGGCGGGAGGGAGACCCAGTACTTC
CDR3aa: CASSLGPGGRETQYF

abundance: few
j_gene: TRBJ1-5
d_gene: .
v_gene: TRBV7-6
CDR3nt: TGTGCCAGCAGTATTCGGGGGGATAGCAATCAGCCCCAGCATTTT
CDR3aa: CASSIRGDSNQPQHF

abundance: few
j_gene: TRBJ1-5
d_gene: TRBD1
v_gene: TRBV19
CDR3nt: TGTGCCAGTTGCAGGGGGGGCAATCAGCCCCAGCATTTT
CDR3aa: CASCRGGNQPQHF

abundance: .
j_gene: TRBJ2-2
d_gene: TRBD2
v_gene: TRBV4-1
CDR3nt: TGCGCCAGCAGCCAAGTTACTAGCGGGACCGGGGAGCTGTTTTTT
CDR3aa: CASSQVTSGTGELFF

abundance: .
j_gene: TRBJ2-7
d_gene: .
v_gene: TRBV28
CDR3nt: TGTGCCAGCAGTTGGGGGCAAGTCCCCCTCTACGAGCAGTACTTC
CDR3aa: CASSWGQVPLYEQYF

abundance: .
j_gene: TRBJ2-5
d_gene: TRBD2
v_gene: TRBV11-2
CDR3nt: TGTGCCAGCAGCCGAGCTCTCGGACTAGCGGTGCAAGAGACCCAGTACTTC
CDR3aa: CASSRALGLAVQETQYF

abundance: .
j_gene: TRBJ2-2
d_gene: TRBD1
v_gene: TRBV12-5
CDR3nt: TGTGCTAGTGGTTTGCCCGGGACAGGGGGAACCGGGGAGCTGTTTTTT
CDR3aa: CASGLPGTGGTGELFF

abundance: once
j_gene: TRBJ1-3
d_gene: .
v_gene: TRBV2
CDR3nt: TGTGCCAGCAGTGTTGACCCCCACCCAGGGGCTGGAAACACCATATATTTT
CDR3aa: CASSVDPHPGAGNTIYF

abundance: once
j_gene: TRBJ2-3
d_gene: .
v_gene: TRBV6-5
CDR3nt: TGTGCCAGCACCAATACGGGTTCTAGCACAGATACGCAGTATTTT
CDR3aa: CASTNTGSSTDTQYF

abundance: .
j_gene: TRBJ2-5
d_gene: .
v_gene: TRBV28
CDR3nt: TGTGCCAGCAGTTTATGGCCCGGAGTTCGGGAGACCCAGTACTTC
CDR3aa: CASSLWPGVRETQYF

abundance: .
j_gene: TRBJ2-1
d_gene: .
v_gene: TRBV4-1
CDR3nt: TGCGCCAGCAGCCACCCCAGGGGTAGGAACAATGAGCAGTTCTTC
CDR3aa: CASSHPRGRNNEQFF

abundance: once
j_gene: TRBJ1-2
d_gene: .
v_gene: TRBV4-1
CDR3nt: TGCGCCAGCAGCCTAAGTCTACCTAACTATGGCTACACCTTC
CDR3aa: CASSLSLPNYGYTF

abundance: .
j_gene: TRBJ2-1
d_gene: TRBD2
v_gene: TRBV7-2
CDR3nt: TGTGCCAGCAGCCCCCGGAGCGGGGACTCCTACAATGAGCAGTTCTTC
CDR3aa: CASSPRSGDSYNEQFF

abundance: once
j_gene: TRBJ1-5
d_gene: TRBD1
v_gene: TRBV10-3
CDR3nt: TGTGCCATCAGTGATGCGGACAGGGTCAATCAGCCCCAGCATTTT
CDR3aa: CAISDADRVNQPQHF

abundance: .
j_gene: TRBJ2-1
d_gene: .
v_gene: TRBV9
CDR3nt: TGTGCCAGCAGCCCGATAAGGCTAGCCGCACCTAACAATGAGCAGTTCTTC
CDR3aa: CASSPIRLAAPNNEQFF

abundance: .
j_gene: TRBJ2-7
d_gene: TRBD2
v_gene: TRBV7-3
CDR3nt: TGTGCCAGCAGCTTACAACCCGGGACTAGCACTTACGAGCAGTACTTC
CDR3aa: CASSLQPGTSTYEQYF

abundance: .
j_gene: TRBJ1-2
d_gene: TRBD1
v_gene: TRBV2
CDR3nt: TGTGCCAGCAGTGAAGCGGGCCCCGGGACAGGGGGCTATCTGGACTATGGCTACACCTTC
CDR3aa: CASSEAGPGTGGYLDYGYTF

abundance: .
j_gene: TRBJ2-1
d_gene: TRBD2
v_gene: TRBV7-7
CDR3nt: TGTGCCAGCAGGTACGGGGGGACCCCGGGACTCGAAAACAATGAGCAGTTCTTC
CDR3aa: CASRYGGTPGLENNEQFF

abundance: .
j_gene: TRBJ1-1
d_gene: .
v_gene: TRBV27
CDR3nt: TGTGCCAGCGGATGGCGGGGGGGAAGCACTGAAGCTTTCTTT
CDR3aa: CASGWRGGSTEAFF

abundance: .
j_gene: TRBJ1-1
d_gene: .
v_gene: TRBV10-2
CDR3nt: TGCGCCAGCAACCCCCTGAGGGTTGACGTTGCTTTCTTT
CDR3aa: CASNPLRVDVAFF

abundance: .
j_gene: TRBJ2-1
d_gene: .
v_gene: TRBV4-3
CDR3nt: TGCGCCAGCAGCCAAGAAGCGGGTGTCAACAATGAGCAGTTCTTC
CDR3aa: CASSQEAGVNNEQFF

abundance: .
j_gene: TRBJ2-2
d_gene: .
v_gene: TRBV6-5
CDR3nt: TGTGCCAGCAGCTACCATCTACAGGCGAACACCGGGGAGCTGTTTTTT
CDR3aa: CASSYHLQANTGELFF

abundance: .
j_gene: TRBJ1-3
d_gene: .
v_gene: TRBV7-9
CDR3nt: TGTGCCAGCAGCCACCTCCCCGACGGCAGGTACTCTGGAAACACCATATATTTT
CDR3aa: CASSHLPDGRYSGNTIYF

abundance: once
j_gene: TRBJ1-1
d_gene: TRBD1
v_gene: TRBV7-2
CDR3nt: TGTGCCAGCAGCTCCATCCTCGGGACAGGGGGCTCGAACACTGAAGCTTTCTTT
CDR3aa: CASSSILGTGGSNTEAFF

abundance: .
j_gene: TRBJ2-7
d_gene: .
v_gene: TRBV28
CDR3nt: TGTGCCAGCACGGGGATGAGCTCCTACGAGCAGTACTTC
CDR3aa: CASTGMSSYEQYF

abundance: .
j_gene: TRBJ2-7
d_gene: TRBD2
v_gene: TRBV5-6
CDR3nt: TGTGCCAGCAGCCCGAAGCGGGGCCCCTACGAGCAGTACTTC
CDR3aa: CASSPKRGPYEQYF

abundance: .
j_gene: TRBJ2-1
d_gene: TRBD2
v_gene: TRBV2
CDR3nt: TGTGCCAGGAAAGACCCGACTAGCGGATACAATGAGCAGTTCTTC
CDR3aa: CARKDPTSGYNEQFF

abundance: .
j_gene: TRBJ2-2
d_gene: .
v_gene: TRBV4-3
CDR3nt: TGCGCCAGCAGCCAATTACGCGGCGGCTCTACCGGGGAGCTGTTTTTT
CDR3aa: CASSQLRGGSTGELFF

abundance: .
j_gene: TRBJ2-3
d_gene: TRBD1
v_gene: TRBV4-3
CDR3nt: TGCGCCAGCAGCCGATATAGACAGGGGGGCACAGATACGCAGTATTTT
CDR3aa: CASSRYRQGGTDTQYF

abundance: .
j_gene: TRBJ2-1
d_gene: TRBD2
v_gene: TRBV12-5
CDR3nt: TGTGCTAGTGGTCCGAGCCCTACTAGCGGGGTTTACAATGAGCAGTTCTTC
CDR3aa: CASGPSPTSGVYNEQFF

abundance: .
j_gene: TRBJ2-1
d_gene: .
v_gene: TRBV4-3
CDR3nt: TGCGCCAGCAGCCAAGACGACTCTACGGGAGACGTTTGGAATGAGCAGTTCTTC
CDR3aa: CASSQDDSTGDVWNEQFF

abundance: .
j_gene: TRBJ2-7
d_gene: TRBD2
v_gene: TRBV5-8
CDR3nt: TGTGCCAGCAGCTCCCTAGCGGAAGCCTCCTACGAGCAGTACTTC
CDR3aa: CASSSLAEASYEQYF

abundance: .
j_gene: TRBJ2-5
d_gene: .
v_gene: TRBV5-4
CDR3nt: TGTGCCAGCAGCTTTCACAGCCAAGAGACCCAGTACTTC
CDR3aa: CASSFHSQETQYF

abundance: .
j_gene: TRBJ1-3
d_gene: .
v_gene: TRBV12-5
CDR3nt: TGTGCTAGTGGGCCCCAGGGGCCTGGAAACACCATATATTTT
CDR3aa: CASGPQGPGNTIYF

abundance: .
j_gene: TRBJ2-7
d_gene: .
v_gene: TRBV19
CDR3nt: TGTGCCAGTAGTATAGGGAGACAGTCCTACGAGCAGTACTTC
CDR3aa: CASSIGRQSYEQYF

abundance: .
j_gene: TRBJ2-7
d_gene: .
v_gene: TRBV25-1
CDR3nt: TGTGCCAGCAGTATACAGGCCAGGGAGCAGTACTTC
CDR3aa: CASSIQAREQYF

abundance: .
j_gene: TRBJ2-3
d_gene: TRBD1
v_gene: TRBV14
CDR3nt: TGTGCCAGCAGCCAAGGACAGGGGGCGGGAGATACGCAGTATTTT
CDR3aa: CASSQGQGAGDTQYF

abundance: few
j_gene: TRBJ2-7
d_gene: .
v_gene: TRBV4-3
CDR3nt: TGCGCCAGCAGCCAAGCGATACAGGGCCTCGACGAGCAGTACTTC
CDR3aa: CASSQAIQGLDEQYF

abundance: .
j_gene: TRBJ2-1
d_gene: TRBD2
v_gene: TRBV30
CDR3nt: TGTGCCTGGAGTGTATCGGGGGGGGACCGTGGTGAGCAGTTCTTC
CDR3aa: CAWSVSGGDRGEQFF

abundance: .
j_gene: TRBJ2-7
d_gene: TRBD2
v_gene: TRBV5-1
CDR3nt: TGCGCCAGCAGCGGGACTAGCGGACCGGATTACGAGCAGTACTTC
CDR3aa: CASSGTSGPDYEQYF

abundance: .
j_gene: TRBJ2-3
d_gene: .
v_gene: TRBV29-1
CDR3nt: TGCAGCGTTGAAGGTACACATTTGGGCACAGATACGCAGTATTTT
CDR3aa: CSVEGTHLGTDTQYF

abundance: .
j_gene: TRBJ2-5
d_gene: TRBD2
v_gene: TRBV19
CDR3nt: TGTGCCAGTAGTAACCCGGGACTAGACCACCAAGAGACCCAGTACTTC
CDR3aa: CASSNPGLDHQETQYF

abundance: .
j_gene: TRBJ2-7
d_gene: TRBD1
v_gene: TRBV6-5
CDR3nt: TGTGCCAGCAGTCACGACGGGACAGGGGTCTACGAGCAGTACTTC
CDR3aa: CASSHDGTGVYEQYF

abundance: .
j_gene: TRBJ2-1
d_gene: TRBD2
v_gene: TRBV14
CDR3nt: TGTGCCAGCAGCCCCCGACTAGCGGGAGGACCCAATGAGCAGTTCTTC
CDR3aa: CASSPRLAGGPNEQFF